The clone carrying this T cell receptor (beta chain) turned up a few times. V was pared by 2 bases and J by 7 bases, with 15 bases of the junction left unmatched. Germline CDR1 and CDR2: MNHEY and SVGAGI. The CDR3 spans 18 residues. These data come from a study of response to subunit inactivated influenza vaccine. TCRdb ran MiXCR on the RT-PCR reads and lists one entry per CDR3 protein. The sample shows 500,000 to 750,000 distinct CDR3 sequences, 14% of them seen only once. This sequence was found in a man aged 50-60 years who received an inactivated influenza vaccine. The chain employs TRBV6-5 and TRBJ2-1; 9 bases agree with TRBD2. Sample: PBMCs from blood, taken 11 to 12 days after vaccination. In DNA, the CDR3 is TGTGCCAGCAGTTACACCCCCTGGGTAGCGGGGGCCGGGAATGAGCAGTTCTTC. Protein: CASSYTPWVAGAGNEQFF.